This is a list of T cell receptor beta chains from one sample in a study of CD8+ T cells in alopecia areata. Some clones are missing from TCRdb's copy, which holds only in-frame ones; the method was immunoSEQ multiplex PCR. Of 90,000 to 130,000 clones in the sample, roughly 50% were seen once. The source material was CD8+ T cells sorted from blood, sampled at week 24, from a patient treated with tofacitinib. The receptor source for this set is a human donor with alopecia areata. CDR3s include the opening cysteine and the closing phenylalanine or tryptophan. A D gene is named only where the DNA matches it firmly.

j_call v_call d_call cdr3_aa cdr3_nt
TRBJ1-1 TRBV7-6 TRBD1 CASSLGPGTGTNTEAFF TGTGCCAGCAGCTTAGGCCCTGGGACAGGCACGAACACTGAAGCTTTCTTT
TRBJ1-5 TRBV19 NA CASSTDLEEPQHF TGTGCCAGTAGTACGGACCTGGAGGAGCCCCAGCATTTT
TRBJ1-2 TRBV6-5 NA CASSQDGVLGYTF TGTGCCAGCAGTCAGGACGGAGTACTTGGCTACACCTTC
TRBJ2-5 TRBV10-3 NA CAISESERRQETQYF TGTGCCATCAGTGAGTCGGAGAGGAGGCAAGAGACCCAGTACTTC
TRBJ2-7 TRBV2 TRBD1 CASSDMGTGRNLYEQYF TGTGCCAGCAGTGACATGGGGACAGGGCGAAACCTCTACGAGCAGTACTTC
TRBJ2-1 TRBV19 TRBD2 CASRVAGPSSGEQFF TGTGCCAGTAGAGTAGCGGGGCCCTCCTCGGGTGAGCAGTTCTTC
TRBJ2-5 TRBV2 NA CASSEGPGETQYF TGTGCCAGCAGCGAGGGCCCCGGAGAGACCCAGTACTTC
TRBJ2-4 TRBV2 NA CASSELGGQLAKNIQYF TGTGCCAGCAGTGAATTGGGGGGGCAGCTAGCCAAAAACATTCAGTACTTC
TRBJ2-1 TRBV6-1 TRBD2 CASSERLAGDYNEQFF TGTGCCAGCAGTGAAAGGCTAGCGGGAGACTACAATGAGCAGTTCTTC
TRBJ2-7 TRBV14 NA CASSQGVGYEQYF TGTGCCAGCAGCCAAGGGGTTGGGTACGAGCAGTACTTC